The TCR beta chain described here comes from a study of T cell repertoires in cytomegalovirus infection. Whole-study context: CMV epitopes used comprised recently identified HLA-C-restricted ones and well-studied HLA-B-restricted ones. TCR beta signatures that were public indicated CMV infection and matching HLA type.

Whole-study results and caveats: Carriers of CMV plus the relevant HLA were identified by cumulative public TCR beta family frequency. Clonotypes of TCR beta that were HLA-C-restricted and CMV-specific dominated the ex vivo response.

This clonotype was counted ten times or more. Its antigen remains unidentified. Per germline, CDR1 SGDLS and CDR2 YYNGEE. V lost 6 bases and J lost 7, with 13 bases in between. The CDR3 is made up of 12 amino acids. TCRdb itself ran the reads through MiXCR, one entry per CDR3 protein. This table holds about 110,000 distinct CDR3 sequences, 30% to 35% found once. The receptor was isolated from a human donor in good health (CMV status not recorded). Some clones in this sample may be carry-over from other donors' samples. The chain is built from TRBV9 and TRBJ1-1; no clear D. This sample comprised CD8+ T cells from cultured PBMCs, obtained from culture after CMV antigen stimulation. The CDR3 sequence is CASTGIRGEAFF. CDR3 DNA sequence: TGTGCCAGCACTGGGATTCGGGGTGAAGCTTTCTTT.